This TCR beta chain was identified during a study of blood T cell repertoires in COVID-19. Study overall: Sample material is recorded as cDNA or gDNA derived from T cells, B-cell-depleted T cells, or PBMCs.

In germline, CDR1 is MNHNS, CDR2 SASEGT. Trimming took 4 bases from V and 1 from J, leaving 17 bases between them. There are 16 residues in the CDR3. Assay used: immunoSEQ multiplex PCR; TCRdb lists only in-frame clones, some missing. This sample has 180,000 or so clones, with approximately 84% found just once. This TCR came from a man aged 35-49 years who had recovered from COVID-19. The V and J genes are TRBV6-1 and TRBJ2-7, with a weak D call TRBD2 (6 bases). The sample was peripheral blood. The CDR3 region has the DNA TGTGCCAGCAGTGGCTTGGGCGGGGCGCGGTCCTACGAGCAGTACTTC. This sequence encodes CASSGLGGARSYEQYF.